The 17 T cell receptor beta chains presented below share a single source sample, sequenced in a study of T cells in Graves' hyperthyroidism and ophthalmopathy. Using RNA transcripts as the source, TCR beta CDR3 regions were amplified. HTBI primers were used for first-round RT-PCR of the TCR CDR3. Each CDR3 protein is one row after TCRdb ran MiXCR on the multiplex PCR reads. The sample includes 650,000 to 750,000 distinct CDR3 sequences, 14% of them seen just once. Sample: blood. All receptors derive from a young woman with Graves' hyperthyroidism.

In its sample, this clonotype was seen a few times. The V and J genes are TRBV3-1 and TRBJ2-7; 9 bases are a match to TRBD2. The trim removed 2 bases at V and 9 bases at J, leaving 14 bases unmatched. The germline V gene has CDR1 LGHDT and CDR2 YNNKEL (reference sequence). This CDR3 spans 16 amino acids. The CDR3 is CASSQSLSGLAHVQYF. Written as DNA, the CDR3 is TGTGCCAGCAGCCAAAGTCTGTCGGGACTAGCCCACGTGCAGTACTTC.

This clonotype was counted at least ten times. The V gene is TRBV20-1, the J gene TRBJ1-5; 7 positions agree with TRBD1. Germline lookup yields CDR1 DFQATT and CDR2 SNEGSKA (reference sequence). This CDR3 is 14 amino acids long. With 3 bases clipped from V and 4 bases from J, the junction kept 6 bases outside the gene matches. The CDR3 protein is CSARAGTENQPQHF. In DNA, the CDR3 is TGCAGTGCTAGGGCCGGGACAGAGAATCAGCCCCAGCATTTT.

Notes on this clonotype: A much more abundant neighbour one base away suggests this may be a read error. This chain connects TRBV5-6 to TRBJ2-3, with 8 nucleotides matching TRBD2. Germline CDR1 and CDR2: SGHDT and YYEEEE. The length of the CDR3 is 15 residues. DNA of the CDR3: TGTGCCAGCAGCAGCCTACTAGCGGACACAGGTACGCAGTATTTT. Its translation: CASSSLLADTGTQYF.

This clonotype has at least ten counts. This chain uses TRBV5-1 with TRBJ2-1; D possibly corresponds to TRBD2 (6 bases). The CDR3 length is 18 residues. V lost 0 bases, J lost 0 bases, and 16 bases lay in between. Germline CDR1 is SGHRS and CDR2 is YFSETQ. CDR3 DNA sequence: TGCGCCAGCAGCTTGGACGAAGGACGGGAGAGCTCCTACAATGAGCAGTTCTTC. Translating gives CASSLDEGRESSYNEQFF. The full variable domain, in which reference TRBV5-1 and TRBJ2-1 provide the parts outside the CDR3, is KAGVTQTPRYLIKTRGQQVTLSCSPISGHRSVSWYQQTPGQGLQFLFEYFSETQRNKGNFPGRFSGRQFSNSRSEMNVSTLELGDSALYLCASSLDEGRESSYNEQFFGPGTRLTVL.

Details on this clonotype: This may be a read error, as it is one base from a much larger clone. The chain carries TRBV11-3 and TRBJ1-6; D remains ambiguous. Germline loops: CDR1 SGHNT, CDR2 YENEEA. This CDR3 is built from 14 residues. The chain's CDR3 is CASSRGSYNSPLYF. The DNA of the CDR3 is TGTGCCAGCAGCCGAGGATCCTATAATTCACCCCTCTACTTT.

Ten or more counts support this clonotype. The chain combines TRBV28 with TRBJ2-7; D gene unclear. CDR1 and CDR2 (germline): MDHEN, SYDVKM. Trimming pared 6 bases from V and 5 bases from J, leaving 17 bases between. The CDR3 runs 14 residues. This CDR3 is CASSPGPAAHEQYF. CDR3 sequence (DNA): TGTGCCAGCAGCCCCGGTCCAGCAGCCCACGAGCAGTACTTC.

CDR3 DNA sequence: TGTGCCAGTAGTCTATGGGGACAGGGACCTGGAAACACCATATATTTT. This codes for CASSLWGQGPGNTIYF. The chain links TRBV19 to TRBJ1-3, with TRBD1 identical over 9 bases. Germline-derived CDR1 and CDR2 are LNHDA and SQIVND (reference sequence). V lost 5 bases to trimming and J lost 2 bases; unmatched junction nucleotides: 7. The CDR3 spans 16 residues.

This clonotype came up many times. V usage is TRBV7-3 and J usage is TRBJ2-1; D uncertain. Germline lookup yields CDR1 SGHTA and CDR2 FQGTGA. CDR3 length: 15 residues. Trimming took 1 base from V and 0 from J, leaving 7 bases between them. The CDR3 is CASSLIESSYNEQFF. The CDR3 region has the DNA TGTGCCAGCAGCTTAATCGAGAGCTCCTACAATGAGCAGTTCTTC.

There are a few counts of this clonotype. V and J are TRBV9 and TRBJ2-7, with D uncertain. CDR3 length equals 16 residues. Trimming shortened V by 3 bases and J by 0 bases, and 16 bases separated the two germline ends. Germline values: CDR1 SGDLS, CDR2 YYNGEE. This CDR3 is CASSEAPGRSSYEQYF. In DNA, the CDR3 is TGTGCCAGCAGCGAAGCACCGGGCAGGAGCTCCTACGAGCAGTACTTC.

This clonotype was seen at least ten times. The V and J genes are TRBV6-5 and TRBJ1-1; unclear D gene. V was shortened by 2 bases and J by 0 bases, with 10 bases between the two germline ends. This CDR3 has 15 amino acids. Germline CDR1 reads MNHEY; CDR2 reads SVGAGI. The CDR3 here is CASSYITAVNTEAFF. CDR3 DNA sequence: TGTGCCAGCAGTTACATCACCGCAGTGAACACTGAAGCTTTCTTT.

This chain joins TRBV20-1 and TRBJ2-1, with 10 bases fitting TRBD2. V was clipped by 1 base and J by 12 bases; unmatched bases: 9. Germline V CDR1 and CDR2: DFQATT, SNEGSKA (reference sequence). The CDR3 is 14 residues long. As DNA, the CDR3 is TGCAGTGCTAGAGTCCTAGCGGGAGCAAAAGGGCAGTTCTTC. Translation gives CSARVLAGAKGQFF.

The chain carries TRBV7-9 and TRBJ2-1, with 10 bases identical to TRBD2. The CDR3 totals 15 residues. J lost 12 bases, V lost 1 base, and 9 bases had no gene match. Germline loops: CDR1 SEHNR, CDR2 FQNEAQ (reference sequence). In DNA form, the CDR3 reads TGTGCCAGCAGCTTAGTAGCGGGAGGACCCTCCGGGCAGTTCTTC. It is translated as CASSLVAGGPSGQFF.

This clonotype occurred a few times. The CDR3 DNA reads as TGTGCCAGCAGCCAACGACAGGGCATCAACGAGCAGTACTTC. Residues: CASSQRQGINEQYF. V is TRBV7-9 and J is TRBJ2-7; 7 bases match TRBD1. Germline V CDR1 and CDR2: SEHNR, FQNEAQ (reference sequence). Unmatched junction bases numbered 9, after V lost 5 bases and J lost 5 bases. The CDR3 runs to 14 residues. The full variable domain, with the rest looked up from reference TRBV7-9 and TRBJ2-7, is DTGVSQNPRHKITKRGQNVTFRCDPISEHNRLYWYRQTLGQGPEFLTYFQNEAQLEKSRLLSDRFSAERPKGSFSTLEIQRTEQGDSAMYLCASSQRQGINEQYFGPGTRLTVT.

This clonotype was recorded once. This likely reflects a read error, since a far larger clone is one base away. This chain joins TRBV9 and TRBJ2-2; D is unclear. CDR1 SGDLS and CDR2 YYNGEE come from the germline V gene. Deletions cut 0 bases from V and 6 bases from J, with 3 bases between. The CDR3 totals 12 residues. Written as DNA, the CDR3 is TGTGCCAGCAGCGTAGGGCCCGGGGAGCTGTTTTTT. It is translated as CASSVGPGELFF.

Ten or more counts support this clonotype. The chain couples TRBV29-1 to TRBJ2-7; possibly TRBD2 for D (6 bases). Germline loops: CDR1 SQVTM, CDR2 ANQGSEA. The V gene lost 4 bases and the J gene lost 5 bases, with 6 bases spanning the gap. The CDR3 is 10 amino acids. CDR3 loop: CSVGGNEQYF. In DNA, the CDR3 is TGCAGCGTTGGCGGGAACGAGCAGTACTTC.

This clonotype was observed at least ten times. The J gene is TRBJ2-5, the V gene TRBV3-1; weak D call: TRBD1 (5 bases). The germline gives CDR1 LGHDT, CDR2 YNNKEL (reference sequence). The V gene lost 1 base and the J gene lost 3 bases, with 12 bases spanning the gap. This CDR3 is 15 amino acids long. The CDR3 spells CASSQVGQGKETQYF. DNA of the CDR3: TGTGCCAGCAGCCAAGTAGGGCAGGGAAAAGAGACCCAGTACTTC.

This clonotype appeared once. The rearrangement joins TRBV7-9 to TRBJ2-4; 7 bases map to TRBD1. The CDR3 length is 16 residues. The V gene end was trimmed by 5 bases and the J gene end by 3 bases; junction bases not matched to a gene: 10. Germline V gene lookup returns CDR1 SEHNR and CDR2 FQNEAQ (reference sequence). The chain's CDR3 is CASSHRDRENKNIQYF. CDR3 bases: TGTGCCAGCAGCCATAGGGACAGAGAAAACAAAAACATTCAGTACTTC.